The sequence of this TCR beta chain was determined in a study of blood T cell repertoires in COVID-19. The wider study: Sites across the United States, Italy and Spain contributed samples from acute and convalescent COVID-19.

As concerns this clone: Relative to the germline gene, one junction end is altered; a read error may explain this.

Germline-derived CDR1 and CDR2 are MGHRA and YSYEKL. This CDR3 is 13 amino acids long. As processed by the authors: Estimates of nucleated cell counts were drawn from the amplification of reference gene primers. The protocol was immunoSEQ multiplex PCR, while the TCRdb copy is restricted to in-frame clones and leaves out a portion. V and J calls and clone size are copied from that table; D and trimming were computed from the DNA. The sample records 230,000 or so clones, approximately 88% being singletons. Those enrolled, adults aged roughly 18 to 90 years, came from 25 or so US areas. Participants were placed into cohorts based on the clinical history they reported.

The chain uses TRBV4-1 and TRBJ1-1; TRBD1 is a possible D gene (5 bases). Sample: PBMCs or T cells enriched from blood (not recorded which). The TCR comes from a woman aged 40 to 50 with acute COVID-19. CDR3 DNA sequence: TGCGCCAGCAGCCAAGATCAGTTTCTGAAGCAGGGCTTT. Its protein is CASSQDQFLKQGF.